The clone carrying this TCR beta chain was observed at least ten times. The antigen remains undetermined. These data are taken from a study of early T cells in non-severe SARS-CoV-2 infection. Study information: Chains were not paired, and sequencing was done on bulk RNA from unsorted whole blood. Study observations and caveats: Anti-spike CD8 responses were favored by VDJdb matching, which missed private and CD4 specificities.

This CDR3 is 15 amino acids long. V shed 4 bases, J shed 0 bases, and the junction held 2 bases outside the gene matches. CDR1 SEHNR and CDR2 FQNEAQ come from the germline V gene (reference sequence). Individually, cDNA molecules had unique molecular identifiers attached to them. TCRdb passed the 5' RACE reads through MiXCR, listing each CDR3 protein once. The data hold around 72,000 distinct CDR3 sequences, with around 10% observed a single time. The source was whole blood, collected at baseline. This sequence joins TRBV7-9 and TRBJ2-7; 11 bases agree with TRBD1. This receptor was taken from an adult who was a healthcare worker with PCR-confirmed SARS-CoV-2 infection or an uninfected control (not recorded which). The CDR3 reads CASSSGQGDSYEQYF. Written as DNA, the CDR3 is TGTGCCAGCAGCTCGGGACAGGGGGACTCCTACGAGCAGTACTTC.